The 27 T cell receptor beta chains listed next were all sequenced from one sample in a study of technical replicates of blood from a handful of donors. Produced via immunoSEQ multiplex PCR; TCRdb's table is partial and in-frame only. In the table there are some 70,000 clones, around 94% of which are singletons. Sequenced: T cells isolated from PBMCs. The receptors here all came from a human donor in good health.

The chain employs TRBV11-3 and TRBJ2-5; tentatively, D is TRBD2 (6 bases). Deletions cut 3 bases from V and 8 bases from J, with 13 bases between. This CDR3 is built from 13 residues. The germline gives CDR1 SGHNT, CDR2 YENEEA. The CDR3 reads CASSLGTAVTQYF. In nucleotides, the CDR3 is TGTGCCAGCAGCTTGGGGACTGCCGTCACCCAGTACTTC.

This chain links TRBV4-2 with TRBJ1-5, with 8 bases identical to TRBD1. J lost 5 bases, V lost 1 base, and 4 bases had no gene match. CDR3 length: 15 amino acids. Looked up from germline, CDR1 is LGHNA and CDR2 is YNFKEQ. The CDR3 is CASSQAGGEDQPQHF. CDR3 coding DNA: TGTGCCAGCAGCCAAGCAGGGGGCGAGGATCAGCCCCAGCATTTT.

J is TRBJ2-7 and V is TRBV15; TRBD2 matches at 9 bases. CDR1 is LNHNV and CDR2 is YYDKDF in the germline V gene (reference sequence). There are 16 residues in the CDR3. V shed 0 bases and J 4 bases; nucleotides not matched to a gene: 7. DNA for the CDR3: TGTGCCACCAGCAGAGAAGGGCTAGCGGGAAGTTACGAGCAGTACTTC. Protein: CATSREGLAGSYEQYF.

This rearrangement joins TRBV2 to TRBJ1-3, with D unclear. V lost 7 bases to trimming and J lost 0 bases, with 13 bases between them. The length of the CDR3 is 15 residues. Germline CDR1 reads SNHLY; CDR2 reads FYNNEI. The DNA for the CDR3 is TGTGCCAGCACCTGGAGGGTAGGCTCTGGAAACACCATATATTTT. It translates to CASTWRVGSGNTIYF.

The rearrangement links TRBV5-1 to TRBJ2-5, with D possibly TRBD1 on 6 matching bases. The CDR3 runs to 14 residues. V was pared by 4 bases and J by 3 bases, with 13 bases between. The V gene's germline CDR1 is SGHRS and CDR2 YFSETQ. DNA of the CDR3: TGCGCCAGCAGCCCTCCAGGGGTCAAAGAGACCCAGTACTTC. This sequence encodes CASSPPGVKETQYF.

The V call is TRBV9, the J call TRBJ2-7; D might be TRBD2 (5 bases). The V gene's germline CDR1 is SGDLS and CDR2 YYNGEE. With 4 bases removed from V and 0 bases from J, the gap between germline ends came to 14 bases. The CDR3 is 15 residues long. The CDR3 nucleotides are TGTGCCAGCAGCCTAGGAGGATTAAACTCCTACGAGCAGTACTTC. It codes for CASSLGGLNSYEQYF.

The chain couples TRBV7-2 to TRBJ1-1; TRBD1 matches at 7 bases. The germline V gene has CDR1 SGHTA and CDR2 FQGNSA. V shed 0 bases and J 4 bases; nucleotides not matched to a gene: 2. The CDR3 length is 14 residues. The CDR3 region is CASSLAAGGTEAFF. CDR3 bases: TGTGCCAGCAGCTTAGCGGCAGGGGGCACTGAAGCTTTCTTT.

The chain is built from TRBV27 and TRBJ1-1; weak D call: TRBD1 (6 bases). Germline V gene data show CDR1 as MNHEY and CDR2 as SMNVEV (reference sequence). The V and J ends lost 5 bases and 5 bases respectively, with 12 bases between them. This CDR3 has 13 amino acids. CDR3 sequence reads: CASSLNRETEAFF. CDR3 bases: TGTGCCAGCAGTCTGAACAGGGAGACTGAAGCTTTCTTT.

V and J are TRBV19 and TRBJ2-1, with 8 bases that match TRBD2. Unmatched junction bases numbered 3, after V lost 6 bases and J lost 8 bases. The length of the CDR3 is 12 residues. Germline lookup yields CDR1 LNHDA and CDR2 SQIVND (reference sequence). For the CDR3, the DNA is TGTGCCAGTAGGTCGCGGGGGGATGAGCAGTTCTTC. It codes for CASRSRGDEQFF.

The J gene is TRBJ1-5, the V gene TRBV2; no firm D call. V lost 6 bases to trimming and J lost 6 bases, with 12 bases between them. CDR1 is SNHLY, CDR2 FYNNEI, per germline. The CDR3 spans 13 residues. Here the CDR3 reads CASRADSPQPQHF. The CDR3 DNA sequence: TGTGCCAGCAGGGCTGACTCGCCTCAGCCCCAGCATTTT.

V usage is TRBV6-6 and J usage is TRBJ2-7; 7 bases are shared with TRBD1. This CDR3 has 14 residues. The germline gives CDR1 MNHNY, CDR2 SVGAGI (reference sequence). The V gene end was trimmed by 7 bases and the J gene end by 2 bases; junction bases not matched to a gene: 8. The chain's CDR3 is CASTPPGGTYEQYF. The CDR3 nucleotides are TGTGCCAGCACTCCCCCAGGGGGTACCTACGAGCAGTACTTC.

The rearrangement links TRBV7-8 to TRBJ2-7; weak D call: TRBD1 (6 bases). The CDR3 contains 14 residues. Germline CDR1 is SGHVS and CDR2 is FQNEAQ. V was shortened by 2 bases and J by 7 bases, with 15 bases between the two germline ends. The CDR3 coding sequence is TGTGCCAGCAGCTTACTACCAGGGGTGGGGGAGCAGTACTTC. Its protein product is CASSLLPGVGEQYF. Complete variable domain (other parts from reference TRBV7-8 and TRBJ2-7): GAGVSQSPRYKVAKRGQDVALRCDPISGHVSLFWYQQALGQGPEFLTYFQNEAQLDKSGLPSDRFFAERPEGSVSTLKIQRTQQEDSAVYLCASSLLPGVGEQYFGPGTRLTVT.

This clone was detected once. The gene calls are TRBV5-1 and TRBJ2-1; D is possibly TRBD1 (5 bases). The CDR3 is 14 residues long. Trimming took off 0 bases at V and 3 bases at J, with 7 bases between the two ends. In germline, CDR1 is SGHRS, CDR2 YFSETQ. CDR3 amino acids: CASSLEDSYNEQFF. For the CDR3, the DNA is TGCGCCAGCAGCTTGGAAGACAGCTACAATGAGCAGTTCTTC.

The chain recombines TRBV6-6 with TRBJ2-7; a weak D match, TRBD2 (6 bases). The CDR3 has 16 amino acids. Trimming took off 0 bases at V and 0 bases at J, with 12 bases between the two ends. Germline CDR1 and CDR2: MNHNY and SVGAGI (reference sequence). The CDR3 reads CASSYSASANSYEQYF. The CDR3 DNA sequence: TGTGCCAGCAGTTACTCGGCTAGCGCAAACTCCTACGAGCAGTACTTC.

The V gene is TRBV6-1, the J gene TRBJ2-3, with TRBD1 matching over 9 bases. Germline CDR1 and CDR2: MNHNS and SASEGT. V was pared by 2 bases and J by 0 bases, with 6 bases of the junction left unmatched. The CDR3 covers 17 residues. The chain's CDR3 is CASSEWGQGYSTDTQYF. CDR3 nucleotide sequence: TGTGCCAGCAGTGAATGGGGACAGGGCTATAGCACAGATACGCAGTATTTT.

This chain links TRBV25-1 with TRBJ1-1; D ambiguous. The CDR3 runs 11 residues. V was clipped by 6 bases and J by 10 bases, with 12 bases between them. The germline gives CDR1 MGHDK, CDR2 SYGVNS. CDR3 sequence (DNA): TGTGCCAGCAGAGATTTAGGAGTAGCTTTCTTT. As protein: CASRDLGVAFF.

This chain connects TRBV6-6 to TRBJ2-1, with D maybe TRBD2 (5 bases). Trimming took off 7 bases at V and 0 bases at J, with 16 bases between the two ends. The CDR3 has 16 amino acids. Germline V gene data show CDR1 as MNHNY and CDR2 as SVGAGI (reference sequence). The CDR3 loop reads CASTITAGSSYNEQFF. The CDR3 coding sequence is TGTGCCAGCACTATAACGGCGGGTAGCTCCTACAATGAGCAGTTCTTC.

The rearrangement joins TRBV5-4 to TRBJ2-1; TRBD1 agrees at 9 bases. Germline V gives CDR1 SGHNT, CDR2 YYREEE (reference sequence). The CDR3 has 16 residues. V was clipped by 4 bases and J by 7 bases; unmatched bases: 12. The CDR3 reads CASSPPGTGHLNEQFF. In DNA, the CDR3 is TGTGCCAGCAGCCCCCCCGGGACAGGGCATTTGAATGAGCAGTTCTTC. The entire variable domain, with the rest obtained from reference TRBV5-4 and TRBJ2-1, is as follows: ETGVTQSPTHLIKTRGQQVTLRCSSQSGHNTVSWYQQALGQGPQFIFQYYREEENGRGNFPPRFSGLQFPNYSSELNVNALELDDSALYLCASSPPGTGHLNEQFFGPGTRLTVL.

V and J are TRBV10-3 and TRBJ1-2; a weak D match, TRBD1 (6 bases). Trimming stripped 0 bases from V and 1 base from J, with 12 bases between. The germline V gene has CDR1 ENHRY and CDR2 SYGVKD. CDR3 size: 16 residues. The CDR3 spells CAISESWGRSNYGYTF. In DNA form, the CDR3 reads TGTGCCATCAGTGAGTCGTGGGGGCGGAGTAACTATGGCTACACCTTC.

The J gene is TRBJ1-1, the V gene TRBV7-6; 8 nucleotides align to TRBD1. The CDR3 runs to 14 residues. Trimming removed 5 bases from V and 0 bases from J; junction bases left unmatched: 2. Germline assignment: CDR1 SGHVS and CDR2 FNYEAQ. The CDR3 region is CASSKGQVNTEAFF. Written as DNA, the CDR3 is TGTGCCAGCAGCAAGGGACAGGTGAACACTGAAGCTTTCTTT.

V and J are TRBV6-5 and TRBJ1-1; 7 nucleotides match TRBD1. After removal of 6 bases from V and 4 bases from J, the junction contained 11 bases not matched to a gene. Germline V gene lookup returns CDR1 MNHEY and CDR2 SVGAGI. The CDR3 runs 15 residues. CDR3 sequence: CASRRSTGAGTEAFF. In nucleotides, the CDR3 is TGTGCCAGCAGGCGAAGTACAGGGGCGGGCACTGAAGCTTTCTTT.

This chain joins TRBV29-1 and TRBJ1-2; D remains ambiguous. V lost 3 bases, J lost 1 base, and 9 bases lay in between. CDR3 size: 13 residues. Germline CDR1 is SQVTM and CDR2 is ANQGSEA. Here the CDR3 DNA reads TGCAGCGTTGAGTGGGCGAGTAACTATGGCTACACCTTC. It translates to CSVEWASNYGYTF.

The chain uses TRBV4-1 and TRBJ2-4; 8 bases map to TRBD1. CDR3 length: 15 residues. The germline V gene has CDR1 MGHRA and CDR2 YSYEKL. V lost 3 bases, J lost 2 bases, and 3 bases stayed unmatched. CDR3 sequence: CASSHHRGTKNIQYF. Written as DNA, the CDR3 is TGCGCCAGCAGCCACCACAGGGGGACCAAAAACATTCAGTACTTC.

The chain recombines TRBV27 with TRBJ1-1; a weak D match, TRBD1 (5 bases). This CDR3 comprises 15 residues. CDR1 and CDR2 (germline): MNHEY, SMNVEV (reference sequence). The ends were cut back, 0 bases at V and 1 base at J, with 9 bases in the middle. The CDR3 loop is CASSLSLTGNTEAFF. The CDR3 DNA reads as TGTGCCAGCAGTTTATCGTTAACAGGGAACACTGAAGCTTTCTTT.

The CDR3 sequence: CASSRVGRDDQPQHF. The CDR3 DNA follows: TGTGCCAGCAGCCGGGTGGGTAGAGACGATCAGCCCCAGCATTTT. This chain joins TRBV12-1 and TRBJ1-5. TRBV12-1 is a pseudogene segment. There are 15 residues in the CDR3.

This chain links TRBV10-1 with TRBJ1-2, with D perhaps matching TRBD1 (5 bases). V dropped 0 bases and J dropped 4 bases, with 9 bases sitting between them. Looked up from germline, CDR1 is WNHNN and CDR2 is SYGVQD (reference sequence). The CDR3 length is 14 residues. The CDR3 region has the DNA TGCGCCAGCAGTGAGTCGAGCCAGGGCTATGGCTACACCTTC. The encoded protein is CASSESSQGYGYTF.

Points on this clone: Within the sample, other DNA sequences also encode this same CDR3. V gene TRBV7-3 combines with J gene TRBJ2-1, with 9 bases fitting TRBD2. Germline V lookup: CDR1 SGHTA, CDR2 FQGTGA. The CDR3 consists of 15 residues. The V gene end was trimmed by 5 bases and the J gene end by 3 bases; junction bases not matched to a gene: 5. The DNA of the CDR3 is TGTGCCAGCAGCACGCTAGCGGGGAGCTACAATGAGCAGTTCTTC. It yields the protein CASSTLAGSYNEQFF.